A selection of T cell receptor beta chains follows, all from one sample in a study of blood T cell repertoires in COVID-19. The data were produced by immunoSEQ multiplex PCR, yet TCRdb's version contains in-frame clones alone and is incomplete. The sample carries over 250,000 clones, 70% to 90% recorded once. The specimen was peripheral blood. These receptors originate from a woman aged 55-75 years with acute or convalescent COVID-19. Both conserved end residues are part of each CDR3. D genes are given only for firm matches. Size tells how often a clone was seen (once, few, many) or the class of an expanded clone, and some rows leave it out.

d_call cdr3_length j_call clone_size v_call cdr3_nt cdr3_aa
NA 14 TRBJ1-1 NA TRBV28 TGTGCCAGCAGTTTCGGGGGTCTGAACACTGAAGCTTTCTTT CASSFGGLNTEAFF
TRBD1 16 TRBJ2-7 NA TRBV19 TGTGCCAGTAGCCTGCGTTGGGACAGGGGCTCCTACGAGCAGTACTTC CASSLRWDRGSYEQYF
NA 12 TRBJ1-1 NA TRBV10-3 TGTGCCATCAGTCCTGGGAGGGCTGAAGCTTTCTTT CAISPGRAEAFF
NA 15 TRBJ1-1 NA TRBV15 TGTGCCACCAGCAGACCCGACGGTCGCGGGGCTGAAGCTTTCTTT CATSRPDGRGAEAFF
TRBD1 15 TRBJ1-4 NA TRBV6-1 TGTGCCAGCAGTGATCCGGGACAGGCCAATGAAAAACTGTTTTTT CASSDPGQANEKLFF
NA 13 TRBJ1-4 NA TRBV3-1/TRBV3-2 TGTGCCAGCAGCCGGCAGATTAATGAAAAACTGTTTTTT CASSRQINEKLFF
TRBD1 15 TRBJ1-2 NA TRBV19 TGTGCCAGTAGTGTCCCGGGACAGGGGGTTAGCGGCTACACCTTC CASSVPGQGVSGYTF
TRBD1 12 TRBJ1-2 NA TRBV29-1 TGCAGCGTGGACAGGGGAAACTATGGCTACACCTTC CSVDRGNYGYTF
TRBD2 15 TRBJ2-1 NA TRBV28 TGTGCCAGCAGCTCACTAGCGGGGGGACACAATGAGCAGTTCTTC CASSSLAGGHNEQFF
NA 11 TRBJ2-7 few TRBV30 TGTGTGGTTCAGTGGAGGGGCGAGCAGTACTTC CVVQWRGEQYF
TRBD1 15 TRBJ1-2 NA TRBV5-6 TGTGCCAGCAGACTGGACAGGGGAAGGATATATGGCTACACCTTC CASRLDRGRIYGYTF
NA 14 TRBJ2-7 NA TRBV4-2 TGTGCCAGCAGCCAAGGACACAGATCCTACGAGCAGTACTTC CASSQGHRSYEQYF
TRBD1 14 TRBJ2-7 NA TRBV6-5 TGTGCCAGCAGTCAACCGGGACAGGGCTACGAGCAGTACTTC CASSQPGQGYEQYF
TRBD2 15 TRBJ2-1 NA TRBV11-3 TGTGCCAGCAGCTTAGACGGGGGGTCTGTCCATGAGCAGTTCTTC CASSLDGGSVHEQFF
TRBD2 14 TRBJ2-1 NA TRBV6-2/TRBV6-3 TGTGCCAGCAGTCCGGGACTAGTCGTCAATGAGCAGTTCTTC CASSPGLVVNEQFF
TRBD1 17 TRBJ2-1 NA TRBV25-1 TGTGCCAGCAGTAGGTCAGGGGGCGGACGATCCTACAATGAGCAGTTCTTC CASSRSGGGRSYNEQFF
TRBD2 14 TRBJ2-1 few TRBV5-1 TGCGCCAGCAGCCGGGGGGGCCAGTACAATGAGCAGTTCTTC CASSRGGQYNEQFF
NA 15 TRBJ2-7 NA TRBV7-9 TGTGCCAGCAGCCCTCCGGGTTTTAGCTCCTACGAGCAGTACTTC CASSPPGFSSYEQYF
NA 13 TRBJ2-7 NA TRBV7-6 TGTGCCAGCAGCTTAGATAGCAGTTACGAGCAGTACTTC CASSLDSSYEQYF
NA 14 TRBJ2-7 NA TRBV7-7 TGTGCTAGCAGCTTAGGTGGGACACAATACGAGCAGTACTTC CASSLGGTQYEQYF
TRBD1 17 TRBJ2-2 NA TRBV9 TGTGCCAGCAGCGTGGGGATGACAGGGGGCTTCACCGGGGAGCTGTTTTTT CASSVGMTGGFTGELFF
NA 15 TRBJ1-2 NA TRBV21-1 TGTGCCAGCAGCAAAGTAATCCGACAGCTCTATGGCTACACCTTC CASSKVIRQLYGYTF
NA 14 TRBJ1-2 NA TRBV27 TGTGCCAGCAGTTTCCTTCCCACCAGGGGTGGCTACACCTTC CASSFLPTRGGYTF
NA 12 TRBJ1-1 few TRBV11-2 TGTGCCAGCAGCTTAGGCTACCTTGAAGCTTTCTTT CASSLGYLEAFF
NA 15 TRBJ1-4 NA TRBV15 TGTGCCACCAGCAGAGCCAGGGTGGGCGATGAAAAACTGTTTTTT CATSRARVGDEKLFF
NA 12 TRBJ1-1 NA TRBV3-1/TRBV3-2 TGTGCCAGCAGCCTTGGGACATCTGAAGCTTTCTTT CASSLGTSEAFF
NA 10 TRBJ2-5 NA TRBV28 TGTGCCACCAACCGGGAGACCCAGTACTTC CATNRETQYF
TRBD2 15 TRBJ2-1 few TRBV9 TGTGCCAGCAGCGTAGCGGTTAGCGGGAGTTTCAGGTTGTTCTTC CASSVAVSGSFRLFF
NA 14 TRBJ1-4 NA TRBV4-1 TGCGCCAGCAGCTCTGAAGCAGGGAATGAAAAACTGTTTTTT CASSSEAGNEKLFF
TRBD1 16 TRBJ2-2 NA TRBV9 TGTGCCAGCAGCGTAGTGACAGGGGGGAACACCGGGGAGCTGTTTTTT CASSVVTGGNTGELFF
NA 13 TRBJ1-2 NA TRBV30 TGTGCCTGGAGTGTGGGGGGAATCTATGGCTACACCTTC CAWSVGGIYGYTF
NA 14 TRBJ2-7 NA TRBV9 TGTGCCAGCAGCGAGCTGGGGGACACTTACGAGCAGTACTTC CASSELGDTYEQYF
NA 15 TRBJ2-3 NA TRBV19 TGTGCCAGTAGTATTCGAGGGCCTAGCACAGATACGCAGTATTTT CASSIRGPSTDTQYF
NA 16 TRBJ2-3 NA TRBV19 TGTGCCAGTAGTATAGATCAGTCGGGTGTATCGGATACGCAGTATTTT CASSIDQSGVSDTQYF